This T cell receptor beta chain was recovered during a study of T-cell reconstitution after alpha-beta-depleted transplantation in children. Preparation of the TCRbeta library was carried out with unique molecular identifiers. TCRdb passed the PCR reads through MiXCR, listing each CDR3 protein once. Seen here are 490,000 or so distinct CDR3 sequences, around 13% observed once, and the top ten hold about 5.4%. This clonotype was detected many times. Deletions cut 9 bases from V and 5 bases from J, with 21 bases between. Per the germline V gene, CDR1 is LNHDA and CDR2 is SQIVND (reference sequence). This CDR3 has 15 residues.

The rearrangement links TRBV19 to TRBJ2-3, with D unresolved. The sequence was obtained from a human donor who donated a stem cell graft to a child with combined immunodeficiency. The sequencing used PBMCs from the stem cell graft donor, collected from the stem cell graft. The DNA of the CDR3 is TGTGCCAGCCGGCGCGGTTCTACCCGACTAGATACGCAGTATTTT. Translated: CASRRGSTRLDTQYF.